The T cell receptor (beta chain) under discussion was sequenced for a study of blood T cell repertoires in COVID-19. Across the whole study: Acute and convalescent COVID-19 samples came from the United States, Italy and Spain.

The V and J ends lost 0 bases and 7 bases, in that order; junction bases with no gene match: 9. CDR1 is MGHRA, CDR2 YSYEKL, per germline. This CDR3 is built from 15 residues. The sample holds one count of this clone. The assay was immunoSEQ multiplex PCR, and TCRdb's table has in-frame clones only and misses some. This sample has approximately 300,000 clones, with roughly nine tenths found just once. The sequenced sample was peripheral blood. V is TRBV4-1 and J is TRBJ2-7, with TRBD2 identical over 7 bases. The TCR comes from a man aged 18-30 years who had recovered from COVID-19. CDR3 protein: CASSQEGGPSREQYF. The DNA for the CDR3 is TGCGCCAGCAGCCAAGAGGGAGGGCCCTCAAGAGAGCAGTACTTC.